Listed below are T cell receptor beta chains from one sample, sequenced in a study of blood T cells in healthy people across ages. MiXCR, run by TCRdb on the 5' RACE reads, gives a single entry per CDR3 protein. The table shows 950,000 to 1,200,000 distinct CDR3 sequences, with around two fifths occurring only once. The sequenced sample consisted of blood. The source of these receptors is a man aged 18 to 35 in good health. The CDR3 runs from the conserved cysteine through the conserved F or W. A D gene is named only where the DNA matches it firmly. Only some rows state a clone size, as once, few, many or a class for expanded clones.

cdr3_aa: CAGIAGVEAFF
cdr3_nt: TGTGCCGGCATCGCGGGGGTTGAAGCTTTCTTT
j_call: TRBJ1-1
d_call: NA
v_call: TRBV2
clone_size: NA

cdr3_aa: CASSLQGVEQFF
cdr3_nt: TGTGCCAGCAGTTTACAGGGGGTCGAGCAGTTCTTC
j_call: TRBJ2-1
d_call: TRBD1
v_call: TRBV28
clone_size: once

cdr3_aa: CSVDGGGGDSGNTIYF
cdr3_nt: TGCAGCGTTGATGGTGGGGGAGGGGACTCTGGAAACACCATATATTTT
j_call: TRBJ1-3
d_call: NA
v_call: TRBV29-1
clone_size: NA

cdr3_aa: CSARVGQGRRQPQHF
cdr3_nt: TGCAGTGCTAGAGTCGGACAGGGGCGGCGTCAGCCCCAGCATTTT
j_call: TRBJ1-5
d_call: TRBD1
v_call: TRBV20-1
clone_size: NA

cdr3_aa: CASSSTGEEGEQFF
cdr3_nt: TGTGCCAGCAGTTCTACAGGGGAGGAAGGTGAGCAGTTCTTC
j_call: TRBJ2-1
d_call: NA
v_call: TRBV2
clone_size: NA

cdr3_aa: CASSLGRDNNSPLHF
cdr3_nt: TGCGCCAGCAGCTTGGGTAGGGACAATAATTCACCCCTCCACTTT
j_call: TRBJ1-6
d_call: NA
v_call: TRBV5-1
clone_size: NA

cdr3_aa: CASSEVGGGIYGYTF
cdr3_nt: TGTGCCAGCAGTGAAGTAGGCGGGGGGATATATGGCTACACCTTC
j_call: TRBJ1-2
d_call: NA
v_call: TRBV2
clone_size: NA

cdr3_aa: CASSQVLSGAGDGYTF
cdr3_nt: TGTGCCAGCAGCCAAGTTCTATCAGGGGCTGGTGATGGCTACACCTTC
j_call: TRBJ1-2
d_call: NA
v_call: TRBV4-2
clone_size: NA

cdr3_aa: CASSPRFGTQGSHYEQYF
cdr3_nt: TGTGCCAGCAGTCCTCGTTTTGGGACCCAGGGAAGTCACTACGAGCAGTACTTC
j_call: TRBJ2-7
d_call: NA
v_call: TRBV2
clone_size: few

cdr3_aa: CASRSAGTSSVNEQFF
cdr3_nt: TGTGCCAGCAGGTCAGCCGGGACTAGCTCGGTCAATGAGCAGTTCTTC
j_call: TRBJ2-1
d_call: TRBD2
v_call: TRBV12-3/TRBV12-4
clone_size: NA

cdr3_aa: CASSLGSAGGPFF
cdr3_nt: TGTGCCAGCAGCTTAGGTTCTGCGGGGGGACCGTTCTTC
j_call: TRBJ2-1
d_call: TRBD2
v_call: TRBV7-9
clone_size: few

cdr3_aa: CAGSSRPKGGQETQYF
cdr3_nt: TGTGCCGGCAGCTCCCGACCCAAAGGGGGACAAGAGACCCAGTACTTC
j_call: TRBJ2-5
d_call: NA
v_call: TRBV9
clone_size: NA

cdr3_aa: CASSRDQATNYGYTF
cdr3_nt: TGCGCCAGCAGCCGGGACCAGGCGACTAACTATGGCTACACCTTC
j_call: TRBJ1-2
d_call: NA
v_call: TRBV4-1
clone_size: few

cdr3_aa: CASSVGRERYEQYF
cdr3_nt: TGTGCCAGCAGCGTGGGTAGGGAGCGGTACGAGCAGTACTTC
j_call: TRBJ2-7
d_call: NA
v_call: TRBV9
clone_size: few

cdr3_aa: CASSYSIQPGLADYNEQFF
cdr3_nt: TGTGCCAGCAGTTACTCTATTCAACCGGGACTAGCGGATTACAATGAGCAGTTCTTC
j_call: TRBJ2-1
d_call: TRBD2
v_call: TRBV6-5
clone_size: NA

cdr3_aa: CASSYPGQGVVGEQFF
cdr3_nt: TGTGCCAGCAGTTACCCGGGACAGGGGGTGGTGGGGGAGCAGTTCTTC
j_call: TRBJ2-1
d_call: TRBD1
v_call: TRBV6-2/TRBV6-3
clone_size: NA

cdr3_aa: CASSPAGGVTGRNQPQHF
cdr3_nt: TGTGCCAGCAGTCCCGCGGGGGGGGTTACAGGTCGCAATCAGCCCCAGCATTTT
j_call: TRBJ1-5
d_call: NA
v_call: TRBV12-3/TRBV12-4
clone_size: NA

cdr3_aa: CASSQEIGDPEAFF
cdr3_nt: TGTGCCAGCAGCCAAGAGATAGGGGATCCCGAAGCTTTCTTT
j_call: TRBJ1-1
d_call: NA
v_call: TRBV4-2
clone_size: NA

cdr3_aa: CASSPGTPWGTEAFF
cdr3_nt: TGTGCCAGCAGTCCCGGGACACCCTGGGGTACTGAAGCTTTCTTT
j_call: TRBJ1-1
d_call: NA
v_call: TRBV12-3/TRBV12-4
clone_size: NA

cdr3_aa: CASSLNVGVYEQYF
cdr3_nt: TGTGCCAGCAGCTTAAATGTGGGGGTCTACGAGCAGTACTTC
j_call: TRBJ2-7
d_call: NA
v_call: TRBV7-2
clone_size: few

cdr3_aa: CSVAGLIAGPQSSYNEQYF
cdr3_nt: TGCAGCGTAGCCGGACTAATAGCGGGACCCCAAAGCTCCTACAATGAGCAGTACTTC
j_call: TRBJ2-7
d_call: TRBD2
v_call: TRBV29-1
clone_size: NA

cdr3_aa: CASSPWTGDIEKLFF
cdr3_nt: TGTGCCAGCAGCCCCTGGACAGGGGACATCGAAAAACTGTTTTTT
j_call: TRBJ1-4
d_call: TRBD1
v_call: TRBV6-2/TRBV6-3
clone_size: NA

cdr3_aa: CASSPDTGQAEQFF
cdr3_nt: TGTGCCAGCTCACCAGATACAGGGCAGGCTGAGCAGTTCTTC
j_call: TRBJ2-1
d_call: NA
v_call: TRBV18
clone_size: few

cdr3_aa: CASSSGLAGGPADTQYF
cdr3_nt: TGTGCCAGCAGCTCTGGACTAGCGGGGGGACCCGCAGATACGCAGTATTTT
j_call: TRBJ2-3
d_call: TRBD2
v_call: TRBV7-9
clone_size: NA

cdr3_aa: CAWSQDRTGELFF
cdr3_nt: TGTGCCTGGAGTCAGGACAGGACCGGGGAGCTGTTTTTT
j_call: TRBJ2-2
d_call: TRBD1
v_call: TRBV30
clone_size: NA

cdr3_aa: CASVETGTGVNGYTF
cdr3_nt: TGTGCCAGCGTAGAAACCGGGACAGGGGTCAATGGCTACACCTTC
j_call: TRBJ1-2
d_call: TRBD1
v_call: TRBV28
clone_size: NA

cdr3_aa: CTSSRGVDRLSYEQYF
cdr3_nt: TGTACCAGCAGTCGGGGTGTAGACAGATTATCCTACGAGCAGTACTTC
j_call: TRBJ2-7
d_call: NA
v_call: TRBV6-2/TRBV6-3
clone_size: NA

cdr3_aa: CASSWDRGSETQYF
cdr3_nt: TGTGCCAGCAGTTGGGACAGGGGATCAGAGACCCAGTACTTC
j_call: TRBJ2-5
d_call: TRBD1
v_call: TRBV12-3/TRBV12-4
clone_size: many

cdr3_aa: CACSEGPYNEQFF
cdr3_nt: TGTGCCTGCAGTGAAGGACCCTACAATGAGCAGTTCTTC
j_call: TRBJ2-1
d_call: NA
v_call: TRBV2
clone_size: NA

cdr3_aa: CASSLAEWRVYNEQFF
cdr3_nt: TGCGCCAGCAGCTTGGCAGAGTGGCGGGTGTACAATGAGCAGTTCTTC
j_call: TRBJ2-1
d_call: NA
v_call: TRBV5-1
clone_size: few

cdr3_aa: CASSLWTTLRNTEAFF
cdr3_nt: TGTGCCAGCAGTCTCTGGACAACTCTGCGGAACACTGAAGCTTTCTTT
j_call: TRBJ1-1
d_call: NA
v_call: TRBV27
clone_size: few

cdr3_aa: CASSLWASGASHNEQFF
cdr3_nt: TGTGCCAGCAGCTTGTGGGCCAGTGGGGCTTCCCACAATGAGCAGTTCTTC
j_call: TRBJ2-1
d_call: NA
v_call: TRBV11-2
clone_size: NA

cdr3_aa: CSARDPSAATNEKLFF
cdr3_nt: TGCAGTGCTAGAGATCCTTCGGCTGCAACTAATGAAAAACTGTTTTTT
j_call: TRBJ1-4
d_call: NA
v_call: TRBV20-1
clone_size: few

cdr3_aa: CASSPLSKGGYTF
cdr3_nt: TGTGCCAGCAGCCCTTTATCTAAGGGTGGCTACACCTTC
j_call: TRBJ1-2
d_call: NA
v_call: TRBV28
clone_size: NA

cdr3_aa: CSARDRAGGTDTQYF
cdr3_nt: TGCAGTGCTAGAGATAGGGCGGGGGGAACAGATACGCAGTATTTT
j_call: TRBJ2-3
d_call: TRBD2
v_call: TRBV20-1
clone_size: NA

cdr3_aa: CASRSPLATQGIQYF
cdr3_nt: TGTGCCAGCAGGTCACCGCTAGCGACACAGGGCATTCAGTACTTC
j_call: TRBJ2-4
d_call: NA
v_call: TRBV28
clone_size: few

cdr3_aa: CSARGTSCEQYF
cdr3_nt: TGCAGTGCTCGGGGAACTAGCTGCGAGCAGTACTTC
j_call: TRBJ2-7
d_call: NA
v_call: TRBV20-1
clone_size: NA

cdr3_aa: CASSRPFAKAVYTDTQYF
cdr3_nt: TGTGCCAGCAGCCGTCCCTTCGCGAAAGCGGTTTACACAGATACGCAGTATTTT
j_call: TRBJ2-3
d_call: NA
v_call: TRBV21-1
clone_size: NA

cdr3_aa: CAWSVGGDETQYF
cdr3_nt: TGTGCCTGGAGTGTAGGCGGAGACGAGACCCAGTACTTC
j_call: TRBJ2-5
d_call: NA
v_call: TRBV30
clone_size: NA

cdr3_aa: CAWTRTGVEKLFF
cdr3_nt: TGTGCCTGGACCCGAACAGGGGTTGAAAAACTGTTTTTT
j_call: TRBJ1-4
d_call: TRBD1
v_call: TRBV30
clone_size: NA

cdr3_aa: CASSDPTERGFNNEQFF
cdr3_nt: TGCGCCAGCAGTGACCCTACGGAGCGGGGATTTAACAATGAGCAGTTCTTC
j_call: TRBJ2-1
d_call: TRBD2
v_call: TRBV10-2
clone_size: many

cdr3_aa: CASSVSSGPRDTQYF
cdr3_nt: TGTGCCAGCAGCGTCTCTAGCGGCCCAAGGGATACGCAGTATTTT
j_call: TRBJ2-3
d_call: TRBD2
v_call: TRBV3-1
clone_size: NA

cdr3_aa: CASSGTGGIAEAFF
cdr3_nt: TGTGCCAGCAGTGGCACAGGGGGAATCGCTGAAGCTTTCTTT
j_call: TRBJ1-1
d_call: TRBD1
v_call: TRBV6-2/TRBV6-3
clone_size: NA

cdr3_aa: CASSPSLTLAGSNEQFF
cdr3_nt: TGTGCCAGCAGCCCATCCCTCACACTAGCGGGGAGCAATGAGCAGTTCTTC
j_call: TRBJ2-1
d_call: TRBD2
v_call: TRBV11-2
clone_size: NA

cdr3_aa: CSGGQGQGELFF
cdr3_nt: TGCAGCGGGGGACAGGGTCAGGGGGAGCTGTTTTTT
j_call: TRBJ2-2
d_call: TRBD1
v_call: TRBV29-1
clone_size: NA

cdr3_aa: CSADDLQGAVIWKAFF
cdr3_nt: TGCAGCGCCGACGACTTACAGGGGGCGGTAATCTGGAAAGCTTTCTTT
j_call: TRBJ1-1
d_call: TRBD1
v_call: TRBV29-1
clone_size: NA

cdr3_aa: CASRRQGNTEAFF
cdr3_nt: TGTGCCAGCCGTAGACAGGGGAACACTGAAGCTTTCTTT
j_call: TRBJ1-1
d_call: TRBD1
v_call: TRBV7-9
clone_size: NA

cdr3_aa: CASSILPDRVRDQPQHF
cdr3_nt: TGTGCCAGCAGTATCCTACCCGACAGGGTGCGAGATCAGCCCCAGCATTTT
j_call: TRBJ1-5
d_call: TRBD1
v_call: TRBV2
clone_size: NA

cdr3_aa: CASSLQTVYYEQYF
cdr3_nt: TGTGCCAGCAGCTTACAGACAGTTTACTACGAGCAGTACTTC
j_call: TRBJ2-7
d_call: NA
v_call: TRBV7-2
clone_size: few

cdr3_aa: CASSQARGKTQYF
cdr3_nt: TGCGCCAGCAGCCAAGCGAGGGGTAAGACCCAGTACTTC
j_call: TRBJ2-5
d_call: NA
v_call: TRBV4-1
clone_size: NA

cdr3_aa: CAWTPVGRPGTEAFF
cdr3_nt: TGTGCCTGGACCCCGGTGGGTCGCCCGGGGACTGAAGCTTTCTTT
j_call: TRBJ1-1
d_call: NA
v_call: TRBV30
clone_size: NA

cdr3_aa: CASSLIGRGRISYNEQFF
cdr3_nt: TGTGCCAGCAGTTTAATTGGCAGGGGGCGAATCTCCTACAATGAGCAGTTCTTC
j_call: TRBJ2-1
d_call: TRBD1
v_call: TRBV27
clone_size: NA

cdr3_aa: CASSFWRGLGPNEKLFF
cdr3_nt: TGTGCCAGCAGTTTTTGGAGGGGACTCGGGCCTAATGAAAAACTGTTTTTT
j_call: TRBJ1-4
d_call: NA
v_call: TRBV12-3/TRBV12-4
clone_size: NA

cdr3_aa: CASSLGAATYNEQFF
cdr3_nt: TGTGCCAGCAGCTTAGGGGCAGCCACCTACAATGAGCAGTTCTTC
j_call: TRBJ2-1
d_call: NA
v_call: TRBV7-2
clone_size: many

cdr3_aa: CASSQETSGYTDTQYF
cdr3_nt: TGTGCCAGCAGCCAAGAAACTAGCGGGTACACAGATACGCAGTATTTT
j_call: TRBJ2-3
d_call: TRBD2
v_call: TRBV4-2
clone_size: few

cdr3_aa: CASSSMTGSYEKLFF
cdr3_nt: TGTGCCAGCAGTTCCATGACAGGGTCGTATGAAAAACTGTTTTTT
j_call: TRBJ1-4
d_call: TRBD1
v_call: TRBV12-3/TRBV12-4
clone_size: few

cdr3_aa: CASSLSAGATDTQYF
cdr3_nt: TGTGCCAGCAGTTTATCCGCGGGGGCAACAGATACGCAGTATTTT
j_call: TRBJ2-3
d_call: NA
v_call: TRBV27
clone_size: NA

cdr3_aa: CASSLAGQGAETQYF
cdr3_nt: TGTGCCAGCAGCTTAGCAGGACAGGGGGCGGAGACCCAGTACTTC
j_call: TRBJ2-5
d_call: TRBD1
v_call: TRBV7-9
clone_size: NA

cdr3_aa: CASSDRDRGFETQYF
cdr3_nt: TGTGCCAGCAGCGACCGGGACAGGGGGTTTGAGACCCAGTACTTC
j_call: TRBJ2-5
d_call: TRBD1
v_call: TRBV9
clone_size: NA

cdr3_aa: CASRQQSTGLAEAFF
cdr3_nt: TGTGCCAGCAGACAACAATCGACAGGGCTGGCTGAAGCTTTCTTT
j_call: TRBJ1-1
d_call: TRBD1
v_call: TRBV7-2
clone_size: NA